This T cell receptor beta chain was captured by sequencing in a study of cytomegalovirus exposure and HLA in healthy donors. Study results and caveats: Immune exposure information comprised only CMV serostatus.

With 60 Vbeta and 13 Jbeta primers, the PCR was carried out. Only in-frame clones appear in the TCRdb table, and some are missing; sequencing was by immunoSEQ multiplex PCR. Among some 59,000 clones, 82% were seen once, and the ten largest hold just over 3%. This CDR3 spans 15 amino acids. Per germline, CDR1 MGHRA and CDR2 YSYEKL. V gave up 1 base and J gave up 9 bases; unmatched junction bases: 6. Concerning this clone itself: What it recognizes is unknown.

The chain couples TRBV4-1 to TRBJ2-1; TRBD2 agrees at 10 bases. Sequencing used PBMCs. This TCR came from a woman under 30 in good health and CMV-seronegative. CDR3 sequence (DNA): TGCGCCAGCAGCCAAGCTAGCGGGAGTTCGGTTGAGCAGTTCTTC. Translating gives CASSQASGSSVEQFF.